This paragraph covers one T cell receptor (beta chain) sequence. This clone was observed a single time. Its cognate antigen has yet to be identified. No base quality information exists; no much larger clone differs at one position. Reading the label with the study, this specimen's treatment or condition is: around 19 received Ad26.COV2.S at low or high dose, single or two shots; about 5 received placebo; per-sample allocation not given. For vaccine and placebo recipients, the sequenced repertoires came from samples collected on day 63 after the first injection. Cohort 1b enrolled some 25 adults aged 18-55 years at a single site in Boston, USA, between 29 July and 7 August 2020. Ad26.COV2.S was a replication-incompetent adenovirus type 26 vector expressing a prefusion-stabilized SARS-CoV-2 spike protein from the original Wuhan strain. The germline V gene encodes CDR1 MDHEN and CDR2 SYDVKM. Clipping removes 4 bases from V and 0 bases from J, with 4 as the unmatched junction base count. The CDR3 holds 16 amino acids from the cysteine to the phenylalanine. Left in the record is the CDR3 DNA by itself, 48 bases read in frame from the first base.

The immunoSEQ Assay was used to sequence TCRbeta CDR3 regions. After extraction, genomic DNA underwent amplification by bias-controlled multiplex PCR, followed by high-throughput sequencing. For the original study's pipeline: To quantify the absolute abundance of every unique TCRbeta CDR3 region, sequences were collapsed and filtered. Usable DNA was measured by amplifying reference genes present in all nucleated cells, and TCRbeta template counts were normalized to that usable DNA to estimate T cell fraction. Repertoire TCRs were annotated as SARS-CoV-2-specific by exact matching of V gene, CDR3 amino acid sequence and J gene to a known reactive TCR set. The reference SARS-CoV-2 TCR set was obtained from MIRA and was filtered for enrichment in COVID-19-positive ImmuneCODE repertoires, whereby public or cross-reactive TCRs were removed. Drawing on the MIRA antigens, annotated TCRs were analysed further at the level of specific ORF or position within ORF. Breadth was defined as the number of annotated unique rearrangements divided by the total number of unique productive rearrangements, and depth was defined as the summed frequency of the annotated unique rearrangements. TCR breadth was compared between groups using two-sided Wilcoxon rank-sum tests. Held by TCRdb, this immuneACCESS table contains in-frame sequences only and omits some clones. Under half of the omission traces to an unresolved V gene where checked; the cause of the rest is unknown. V, J and clone size are taken as reported in that table, and D and trimming were inferred from the DNA itself. This sample lists 510,000 or so clones; around 88% were detected once. The ten largest clones capture 10% to 15% of the sample.

This record comes from a study of Ad26.COV2.S vaccination and SARS-CoV-2 variants (TCRdb year 2021). Background on the whole study: Vaccine-arm donors were drawn from COV1001, a multicentre, randomized, double-blind, placebo-controlled phase I-IIa trial of Ad26.COV2.S in healthy adults. Trial participants were randomized into five groups of five, in which low-dose or high-dose Ad26.COV2.S was given once or twice, or placebo was given on both occasions. Throughout the experiments and outcome assessment, investigators stayed blinded to trial group allocation. Ad26.COV2.S was given intramuscularly at 5x10^10 or 1x10^11 viral particles, as a single shot or as two shots 56 days apart. The specificity and breadth of SARS-CoV-2-reactive T cell receptors after Ad26.COV2.S vaccination were assessed by TCRbeta repertoire sequencing. A total of some 30 samples were included in the TCR-sequenced set, comprising 19 Ad26.COV2.S vaccine recipients, 5 placebo recipients and 8 SARS-CoV-2 convalescent individuals.

Results and caveats for the whole study, not just this receptor: Vaccine and placebo recipients had comparable non-spike TCR breadth, which fits with the vaccine containing only spike. After vaccination, substantial breadth of spike-specific CD8+ and CD4+ T cell responses was reported. Compared with placebo recipients, Ad26.COV2.S recipients showed higher spike-specific TCR breadth (P = 0.0014). The authors noted that the TCR breadth and depth analyses may have underestimated total T cell responses. The study was not powered to compare responses between vaccine doses or regimens.

This chain is built from TRBV28 and TRBJ2-3; 10 bases in the middle match TRBD2. The receptor comes from a person between 18 and 65 years old who received the Ad26.COV2.S COVID-19 vaccine or a placebo. Specimen: peripheral blood, collected in a trial of Ad26.COV2.S vaccine versus placebo. The DNA sequence is TGTGCCAGCAGTTCCACTAGCGGGGAAAGCACAGATACGCAGTATTTT. This gives the protein CASSSTSGESTDTQYF.